The TCR beta chain under discussion was sequenced for a study of cytomegalovirus exposure and HLA in healthy donors. Regarding the study as a whole: Approximately 160 TCR beta chains were listed as cytomegalovirus-associated. Most sequenced TCRs were rare (though some public TCRs occurred in many donors). In vitro work confirmed that a few CMV-associated chains recognize CMV antigens. High sensitivity and specificity were reportedly achieved when the classifier diagnosed cytomegalovirus status.

Germline V gene lookup returns CDR1 MNHEY and CDR2 SMNVEV (reference sequence). This CDR3 contains 16 residues. Trimming removed 7 bases from V and 3 bases from J; junction bases left unmatched: 9. This table comes from immunoSEQ multiplex PCR, and its TCRdb copy is limited to in-frame clones, with some not included. This table holds about 310,000 clones, approximately 91% found once. As concerns this clone: Its specificity is not known.

This clonotype originated in a man between 25 and 39 years old in good health and CMV-seronegative. The V gene is TRBV27, the J gene TRBJ2-7; 13 bases line up with TRBD2. Sequenced: PBMCs. The CDR3 loop reads CASTSWTSGGNYEQYF. DNA of the CDR3: TGTGCCAGCACCTCGTGGACTAGCGGGGGAAACTACGAGCAGTACTTC.